These 30 T cell receptor beta chains share one sample of origin, sequenced in a study of cytomegalovirus exposure and HLA in healthy donors. Assay: immunoSEQ multiplex PCR; the TCRdb copy retains only in-frame clones and omits some. The sample holds over 200,000 clones, 90% seen once. Material: PBMCs. The receptors stem from a woman in her 30s in good health and CMV-seronegative.

This sequence joins TRBV7-3 and TRBJ2-5; TRBD2 aligns across 10 bases. CDR3 size: 15 residues. Per germline, CDR1 SGHTA and CDR2 FQGTGA. Losses at the gene ends were 3 bases for V and 5 bases for J; bases not matched to a gene: 6. As DNA, the CDR3 is TGTGCCAGCAGCTTTAGGCTAGCGGGAGTTGAGACCCAGTACTTC. Protein: CASSFRLAGVETQYF.

The chain links TRBV28 to TRBJ2-7; D perhaps matches TRBD1 (6 bases). Per the germline V gene, CDR1 is MDHEN and CDR2 is SYDVKM. The CDR3 contains 14 residues. V shed 2 bases and J shed 2 bases, with 10 bases lying between them. The CDR3 nucleotides are TGTGCCAGCAGTTTACAGGGGCTCGCCTACGAGCAGTACTTC. Its protein is CASSLQGLAYEQYF. Variable domain in full (rest from reference TRBV28 and TRBJ2-7): DVKVTQSSRYLVKRTGEKVFLECVQDMDHENMFWYRQDPGLGLRLIYFSYDVKMKEKGDIPEGYSVSREKKERFSLILESASTNQTSMYLCASSLQGLAYEQYFGPGTRLTVT.

The chain carries TRBV28 and TRBJ2-7; 14 positions match TRBD2. The CDR3 consists of 14 residues. Germline V gives CDR1 MDHEN, CDR2 SYDVKM. Unmatched junction bases numbered 4, after V lost 6 bases and J lost 6 bases. CDR3 coding DNA: TGTGCCAGCAGACAGGGACTAGCGGGAGTCGAGCAGTACTTC. Translating gives CASRQGLAGVEQYF.

This chain uses TRBV5-6 with TRBJ2-5; 13 nucleotides line up with TRBD2. The junction had 11 bases not matched to a gene; V was cut back by 4 bases and J by 11 bases. Germline V CDR1 and CDR2: SGHDT, YYEEEE. The length of the CDR3 is 15 residues. The CDR3 here is CASSPRLGLAGLQYF. CDR3 nucleotides: TGTGCCAGCAGCCCGAGGTTGGGACTAGCGGGGTTACAGTACTTC.

The J gene is TRBJ1-5, the V gene TRBV27; unclear D gene. The germline V gene encodes CDR1 MNHEY and CDR2 SMNVEV (reference sequence). This CDR3 contains 13 residues. Trimming pared 3 bases from V and 3 bases from J, leaving 6 bases between. CDR3 sequence: CASSFGPNQPQHF. The CDR3 DNA reads TGTGCCAGCAGTTTCGGACCCAATCAGCCCCAGCATTTT.

V gene TRBV4-1 combines with J gene TRBJ2-7; a possible D gene is TRBD1 (5 bases). The V and J ends lost 0 bases and 3 bases respectively, with 6 bases between them. Germline assignment: CDR1 MGHRA and CDR2 YSYEKL. This CDR3 contains 13 residues. The CDR3 nucleotides are TGCGCCAGCAGCCAAGATCAGGGCTACGAGCAGTACTTC. Its protein product is CASSQDQGYEQYF.

V and J are TRBV25-1 and TRBJ1-3, with D maybe TRBD1 (6 bases). V was pared by 3 bases and J by 2 bases, with 11 bases between. The CDR3 consists of 15 residues. Germline CDR1 reads MGHDK; CDR2 reads SYGVNS. CDR3 residues: CASSEGGATGNTIYF. CDR3 DNA sequence: TGTGCCAGCAGTGAGGGGGGGGCCACTGGAAACACCATATATTTT.

This chain uses TRBV29-1 with TRBJ1-4; D possibly corresponds to TRBD1 (5 bases). Trimming removed 5 bases from V and 7 bases from J, with 14 bases in between. Per germline, CDR1 SQVTM and CDR2 ANQGSEA. The CDR3 covers 13 residues. The CDR3 region has the DNA TGCAGCGTTCGGGGGTCCGGCGGTGAAAAACTGTTTTTT. It is translated as CSVRGSGGEKLFF.

This clone was recorded only once. The chain couples TRBV29-1 to TRBJ2-1, with 7 bases matching TRBD2. V gave up 3 bases and J gave up 7 bases; unmatched junction bases: 3. The length of the CDR3 is 12 residues. Germline-derived CDR1 and CDR2 are SQVTM and ANQGSEA. The CDR3 DNA reads as TGCAGCGTTGACACTAGCGCTAATGAGCAGTTCTTC. It translates to CSVDTSANEQFF.

The chain employs TRBV4-1 and TRBJ2-7; D remains ambiguous. Trimming took 1 base from V and 7 from J, leaving 11 bases between them. There are 13 residues in the CDR3. Germline V gene data show CDR1 as MGHRA and CDR2 as YSYEKL. The CDR3 region is CASSQAPPEEQYF. The CDR3 nucleotides are TGCGCCAGCAGCCAAGCCCCCCCAGAGGAGCAGTACTTC.

V is TRBV7-6 and J is TRBJ2-1, with 7 bases lining up with TRBD2. V lost 3 bases and J lost 5; bases outside the gene matches: 4. The CDR3 runs 14 residues. Germline lookup yields CDR1 SGHVS and CDR2 FNYEAQ. The CDR3 coding sequence is TGTGCCAGCAGCTTGGGCGGGAGCCACAATGAGCAGTTCTTC. Protein: CASSLGGSHNEQFF.

CDR3 residues: CASSRTRQETQYF. The DNA of the CDR3 is TGTGCCAGCAGCCGGACTAGGCAAGAGACCCAGTACTTC. The chain recombines TRBV11-2 with TRBJ2-5; 7 bases agree with TRBD2. The CDR3 contains 13 residues. The germline V gene encodes CDR1 SGHAT and CDR2 FQNNGV. V dropped 5 bases and J dropped 2; count of bases not matched to a gene: 2.

This clone was seen only once. This chain uses TRBV7-2 with TRBJ1-3, with 8 positions matching TRBD1. V lost 4 bases and J lost 5; bases outside the gene matches: 13. Per the germline V gene, CDR1 is SGHTA and CDR2 is FQGNSA. This CDR3 spans 17 amino acids. CDR3 loop: CASSSGTGTGERNTIYF. CDR3 in DNA: TGTGCCAGCAGCTCAGGGACCGGGACAGGAGAACGAAACACCATATATTTT.

The V and J genes are TRBV28 and TRBJ1-5; D might be TRBD1 (5 bases). Looked up from germline, CDR1 is MDHEN and CDR2 is SYDVKM. The CDR3 totals 14 residues. Trimming shortened V by 5 bases and J by 4 bases, and 12 bases separated the two germline ends. CDR3: CASSGGGNNQPQHF. DNA of the CDR3: TGTGCCAGCAGTGGGGGGGGAAATAATCAGCCCCAGCATTTT.

The chain employs TRBV11-2 and TRBJ2-2; D is possibly TRBD1 (5 bases). Trimming took off 4 bases at V and 1 base at J, with 16 bases between the two ends. The CDR3 consists of 17 residues. Germline-derived CDR1 and CDR2 are SGHAT and FQNNGV. The CDR3 spells CASSSLRVTENTGELFF. The CDR3 DNA follows: TGTGCCAGCAGCTCACTTAGGGTGACAGAGAACACCGGGGAGCTGTTTTTT.

As concerns this clone: This may arise from a read error, as a much more abundant clone is one base away. The chain recombines TRBV30 with TRBJ2-1; a possible D gene is TRBD2 (5 bases). V lost 1 base and J 8 bases, leaving 6 bases between the germline ends. The CDR3 loop spans 11 amino acids. The germline CDR1 and CDR2 sequences are GTSNPN and SVGIG (reference sequence). Here the CDR3 reads CAWSAGDEQFF. The CDR3, as DNA: TGTGCCTGGAGTGCCGGGGATGAGCAGTTCTTC.

The V and J genes are TRBV30 and TRBJ2-5; unclear D gene. Trimming pared 3 bases from V and 3 bases from J, leaving 5 bases between. Germline CDR1 is GTSNPN and CDR2 is SVGIG (reference sequence). The CDR3 is 11 residues long. The CDR3 region is CAWSPKETQYF. The DNA for the CDR3 is TGTGCCTGGAGCCCAAAAGAGACCCAGTACTTC.

V is TRBV6-1 and J is TRBJ2-1; TRBD2 is a possible D gene (5 bases). The CDR3 is made up of 13 amino acids. Between the trimmed V and J ends, which lost 4 bases and 4 bases, there was a span of 8 bases. Germline values: CDR1 MNHNS, CDR2 SASEGT. CDR3 protein: CASSVRTYNEQFF. CDR3 nucleotide sequence: TGTGCCAGCAGTGTACGGACTTACAATGAGCAGTTCTTC.

The V gene is TRBV5-4, the J gene TRBJ2-7; D is perhaps TRBD1 or TRBD2 (6 bases each). The CDR3 is 16 residues long. Germline V gene lookup returns CDR1 SGHNT and CDR2 YYREEE (reference sequence). The V end was cut by 0 bases, the J end by 4 bases, with 17 bases between. CDR3 in amino acids: CASSLAGGGTRYEQYF. The CDR3 DNA reads as TGTGCCAGCAGCTTGGCCGGGGGCGGGACGAGGTACGAGCAGTACTTC.

The chain couples TRBV7-2 to TRBJ2-1; the D gene is possibly TRBD2 (6 bases). Germline V gene lookup returns CDR1 SGHTA and CDR2 FQGNSA. V was shortened by 4 bases and J by 4 bases, with 11 bases between the two germline ends. The CDR3 has 14 amino acids. This CDR3 is CASSSTRGYNEQFF. Here the CDR3 DNA reads TGTGCCAGCAGCTCGACTAGAGGGTACAATGAGCAGTTCTTC.

The chain carries TRBV6-5 and TRBJ2-7, with TRBD1 matching 9 bases. The CDR3 spans 14 residues. Trimming removed 2 bases from V and 4 bases from J; junction bases left unmatched: 3. Per the germline V gene, CDR1 is MNHEY and CDR2 is SVGAGI. CDR3 residues: CASSYGTGKYEQYF. For the CDR3, the DNA is TGTGCCAGCAGTTACGGGACAGGGAAGTACGAGCAGTACTTC.

The chain links TRBV4-3 to TRBJ2-1; 9 bases are a match to TRBD1. V shed 1 base and J 4 bases; nucleotides not matched to a gene: 2. Germline V gene data show CDR1 as LGHNA and CDR2 as YSLEER. The CDR3 totals 15 residues. DNA for the CDR3: TGCGCCAGCAGCCAAGGAGGACAGGGGTACAATGAGCAGTTCTTC. Amino acids: CASSQGGQGYNEQFF.

This clone occurred once. The chain employs TRBV9 and TRBJ2-5; 10 nucleotides match TRBD1. The CDR3 runs to 15 residues. Germline V lookup: CDR1 SGDLS, CDR2 YYNGEE. The J segment lost 3 bases and the V segment lost 4 bases, leaving 6 bases of the junction unmatched. This CDR3 is CASSLGGTGEETQYF. The CDR3 nucleotides are TGTGCCAGCAGCCTTGGTGGGACAGGGGAAGAGACCCAGTACTTC.

The chain joins TRBV13 to TRBJ2-5; possibly TRBD1 or TRBD2 for D (5 bases each). Germline V gene lookup returns CDR1 PRHDT and CDR2 FYEKMQ (reference sequence). The CDR3 is 14 amino acids. V was trimmed by 5 bases and J by 3 bases, leaving 13 bases between them. CDR3 sequence reads: CASSHRDGKETQYF. DNA for the CDR3: TGTGCCAGCAGCCACCGGGACGGTAAAGAGACCCAGTACTTC. The variable domain in full, completed from reference TRBV13 and TRBJ2-5, reads AAGVIQSPRHLIKEKRETATLKCYPIPRHDTVYWYQQGPGQDPQFLISFYEKMQSDKGSIPDRFSAQQFSDYHSELNMSSLELGDSALYFCASSHRDGKETQYFGPGTRLLVL.

The rearrangement uses TRBV5-6 and TRBJ2-3; no clear D. V was cut by 3 bases and J by 0 bases, with 17 bases left in between. From germline, CDR1 is SGHDT and CDR2 YYEEEE. The CDR3 is 17 residues long. In DNA, the CDR3 is TGTGCCAGCAGCTGGACGGTGGGCATCACTAGCACAGATACGCAGTATTTT. It specifies CASSWTVGITSTDTQYF.

J is TRBJ2-1 and V is TRBV29-1, with D tentatively TRBD2 (7 bases). Germline V gives CDR1 SQVTM, CDR2 ANQGSEA. The CDR3 spans 14 residues. The ends were cut back, 7 bases at V and 0 bases at J, with 13 bases in the middle. CDR3 in amino acids: CSGIGGASYNEQFF. The CDR3 DNA sequence: TGCAGCGGCATTGGGGGGGCCTCCTACAATGAGCAGTTCTTC.

The chain links TRBV30 to TRBJ2-3, with 8 bases lining up with TRBD2. From germline, CDR1 is GTSNPN and CDR2 SVGIG (reference sequence). This CDR3 is 13 amino acids long. After removal of 6 bases from V and 0 bases from J, the junction contained 2 bases not matched to a gene. The CDR3: CACRLASTDTQYF. The CDR3, as DNA: TGTGCCTGCAGACTAGCGAGCACAGATACGCAGTATTTT.

The chain is built from TRBV27 and TRBJ1-3; no clear D. Trimming removed 5 bases from V and 0 bases from J, with 14 bases in between. Per germline, CDR1 MNHEY and CDR2 SMNVEV (reference sequence). The CDR3 is 16 amino acids. This CDR3 is CASSPLNTASGNTIYF. In DNA, the CDR3 is TGTGCCAGCAGTCCGCTTAACACTGCCTCTGGAAACACCATATATTTT.

V and J are TRBV7-8 and TRBJ2-7; weak D call: TRBD2 (5 bases). Germline CDR1 SGHVS, CDR2 FQNEAQ. Trimming removed 8 bases at V and 6 bases at J, with 8 bases between. This CDR3 spans 10 amino acids. The CDR3 coding sequence is TGTGCCAGCGGAGGTTCCGAGCAGTACTTC. Protein sequence: CASGGSEQYF.

This clone was picked up one time. The V and J genes are TRBV6-5 and TRBJ2-2; possibly TRBD1 or TRBD2 for D (5 bases each). Germline assignment: CDR1 MNHEY and CDR2 SVGAGI. The V end lost 5 bases, the J end lost 6 bases, and 10 bases lay between the germline ends. CDR3 size: 13 residues. The CDR3 nucleotides are TGTGCCAGCAGTATCCGAGGGGCCGGGGAGCTGTTTTTT. Its protein product is CASSIRGAGELFF.